This TCR beta chain was retrieved from a study of cytomegalovirus exposure and HLA in healthy donors. The table came from immunoSEQ multiplex PCR; TCRdb's copy has only in-frame clones and leaves some out. The repertoire holds 55,000 to 75,000 clones, with about 91% as singletons. Details on this clone: Its matching antigen is unknown.

The CDR3 has 13 residues. J was trimmed by 4 bases and V by 4 bases; bases with no gene match: 4. The germline V gene encodes CDR1 SGHDT and CDR2 YYEEEE. Donors came from a validation cohort of over a hundred subjects, distinct from the first 666-subject cohort. Regarding the study as a whole: The study recorded fewer than 200 TCR beta chains that were cytomegalovirus-associated.

The clonotype was recovered from a man aged 18 to 29 in good health and CMV-seronegative. Sequencing was performed on PBMCs. V gene TRBV5-6 combines with J gene TRBJ1-2; 7 bases map to TRBD1. This CDR3 is CASSTTGIYGYTF. The DNA of the CDR3 is TGTGCCAGCAGCACGACAGGGATCTATGGCTACACCTTC.